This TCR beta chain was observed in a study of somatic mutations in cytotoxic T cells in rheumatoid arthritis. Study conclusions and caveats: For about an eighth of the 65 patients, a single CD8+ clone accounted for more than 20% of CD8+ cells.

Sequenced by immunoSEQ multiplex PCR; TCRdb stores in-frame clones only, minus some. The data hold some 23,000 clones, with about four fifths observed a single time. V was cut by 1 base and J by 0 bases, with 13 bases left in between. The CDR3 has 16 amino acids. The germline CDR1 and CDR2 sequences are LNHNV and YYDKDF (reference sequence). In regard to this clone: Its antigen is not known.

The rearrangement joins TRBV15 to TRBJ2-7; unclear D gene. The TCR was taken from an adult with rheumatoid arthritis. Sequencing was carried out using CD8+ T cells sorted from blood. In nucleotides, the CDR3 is TGTGCCACCAGCAGAGGGAAGCTGCAGAGCTCCTACGAGCAGTACTTC. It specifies CATSRGKLQSSYEQYF.